These T cell receptor beta chains were read from a single sample in a study of cytomegalovirus exposure and HLA in healthy donors. This table comes from immunoSEQ multiplex PCR, and its TCRdb copy is limited to in-frame clones, with some not included. In the table there are roughly 100,000 clones, approximately 71% of which are singletons. The sample taken for sequencing was PBMCs. The receptors stem from a woman between 18 and 30 years old in good health and CMV-seropositive. CDR3s include the opening cysteine and the closing phenylalanine or tryptophan. D genes are given only for firm matches. Not all rows give a size; the values are once, few, many and, for expanded clones, a class.

D: TRBD2
V: TRBV11-2
size: once
J: TRBJ2-5
CDR3: CASSLDPGLAGQTQYF
DNA: TGTGCCAGCAGCTTAGATCCGGGACTAGCGGGACAGACCCAGTACTTC

D: .
V: TRBV28
size: .
J: TRBJ1-2
CDR3: CASSKTGPSEGYTF
DNA: TGTGCCAGCAGCAAGACAGGACCATCAGAAGGCTACACCTTC

D: .
V: TRBV5-6
size: .
J: TRBJ1-2
CDR3: CASSPLIIGDIEAYGYTF
DNA: TGTGCCAGCAGCCCTCTTATAATAGGGGACATCGAAGCCTATGGCTACACCTTC

D: .
V: TRBV27
size: .
J: TRBJ2-2
CDR3: CASRGDTFTGELFF
DNA: TGTGCCAGCAGGGGGGACACCTTCACCGGGGAGCTGTTTTTT

D: .
V: TRBV4-2
size: .
J: TRBJ2-1
CDR3: CASSQELSSYNEQFF
DNA: TGTGCCAGCAGCCAAGAGCTTAGCTCCTACAATGAGCAGTTCTTC

D: TRBD1
V: TRBV5-8
size: .
J: TRBJ1-1
CDR3: CASTFRQGGSGNTEAFF
DNA: TGTGCCAGCACTTTCCGACAGGGCGGTAGTGGGAACACTGAAGCTTTCTTT

D: TRBD2
V: TRBV10-3
size: .
J: TRBJ2-5
CDR3: CAISESTAGLKETQYF
DNA: TGTGCCATCAGTGAGTCAACAGCGGGACTTAAAGAGACCCAGTACTTC

D: .
V: TRBV19
size: .
J: TRBJ2-5
CDR3: CASSIDAGLETQYF
DNA: TGTGCCAGTAGTATAGACGCAGGGCTGGAGACCCAGTACTTC

D: .
V: TRBV7-2
size: .
J: TRBJ1-6
CDR3: CASSLAVRNSPLHF
DNA: TGTGCCAGCAGCTTAGCCGTCAGGAATTCACCCCTCCACTTT

D: TRBD2
V: TRBV5-6
size: .
J: TRBJ2-2
CDR3: CASSLLAGEVYTGELFF
DNA: TGTGCCAGCAGCTTGTTGGCGGGGGAGGTTTACACCGGGGAGCTGTTTTTT

D: TRBD2
V: TRBV5-1
size: .
J: TRBJ2-7
CDR3: CASRGAGGPYEQYF
DNA: TGCGCCAGCAGAGGAGCGGGAGGGCCCTACGAGCAGTACTTC

D: .
V: TRBV6-5
size: .
J: TRBJ2-5
CDR3: CASTAGIGSETQYF
DNA: TGTGCCAGCACCGCGGGAATAGGGTCGGAGACCCAGTACTTC

D: TRBD2
V: TRBV7-3
size: .
J: TRBJ2-3
CDR3: CASSSLRGGRTDTQYF
DNA: TGTGCCAGCAGCTCCCTTCGCGGGGGGCGCACAGATACGCAGTATTTT

D: TRBD1
V: TRBV9
size: .
J: TRBJ1-2
CDR3: CASSVAWTGLNYGYTF
DNA: TGTGCCAGCAGCGTAGCTTGGACAGGTCTTAACTATGGCTACACCTTC

D: TRBD2
V: TRBV27
size: .
J: TRBJ2-7
CDR3: CASSPYSGGATEQYF
DNA: TGTGCCAGCAGTCCCTACAGCGGGGGGGCGACCGAGCAGTACTTC

D: .
V: TRBV6-4
size: .
J: TRBJ2-2
CDR3: CASRTSGTGELFF
DNA: TGTGCCAGCAGAACCTCGGGCACCGGGGAGCTGTTTTTT

D: .
V: TRBV25-1
size: .
J: TRBJ2-3
CDR3: CASQTVDTQYF
DNA: TGTGCCAGCCAGACAGTTGATACGCAGTATTTT

D: .
V: TRBV6-1
size: .
J: TRBJ1-1
CDR3: CASSEAVLLAAFF
DNA: TGTGCCAGCAGTGAAGCGGTCCTCCTGGCAGCTTTCTTT

D: .
V: TRBV9
size: .
J: TRBJ2-7
CDR3: CASSVAWDTYYYEQYF
DNA: TGTGCCAGCAGCGTAGCCTGGGACACCTACTACTACGAGCAGTACTTC

D: TRBD1
V: TRBV25-1
size: .
J: TRBJ2-5
CDR3: CASSGTTGVLGTQYF
DNA: TGTGCCAGCAGTGGTACGACAGGGGTCCTCGGGACCCAGTACTTC

D: TRBD1
V: TRBV7-8
size: .
J: TRBJ2-2
CDR3: CASTQVGQGAGGELFF
DNA: TGTGCCAGCACCCAAGTGGGGCAGGGGGCCGGCGGGGAGCTGTTTTTT

D: .
V: TRBV7-8
size: .
J: TRBJ2-1
CDR3: CASSQDRSSYNEQFF
DNA: TGTGCCAGCAGCCAAGACAGGAGCTCCTACAATGAGCAGTTCTTC

D: .
V: TRBV7-9
size: .
J: TRBJ2-2
CDR3: CASSPGQYGELFF
DNA: TGTGCCAGCAGCCCCGGACAATACGGGGAGCTGTTTTTT

D: TRBD2
V: TRBV6-4
size: .
J: TRBJ2-5
CDR3: CASSLTAGESQETQYF
DNA: TGTGCCAGCAGCCTCACGGCGGGAGAGTCACAAGAGACCCAGTACTTC

D: TRBD1
V: TRBV4-2
size: .
J: TRBJ1-5
CDR3: CASSQNGDRTNQPQHF
DNA: TGTGCCAGCAGCCAAAATGGGGACAGGACTAATCAGCCCCAGCATTTT

D: TRBD1
V: TRBV28
size: .
J: TRBJ1-1
CDR3: CASSFSWTGANTEAFF
DNA: TGTGCCAGCAGTTTTTCCTGGACAGGGGCGAACACTGAAGCTTTCTTT

D: .
V: TRBV19
size: .
J: TRBJ2-2
CDR3: CASSSRVPGELFF
DNA: TGTGCCAGTAGTAGTCGGGTTCCCGGGGAGCTGTTTTTT

D: TRBD1
V: TRBV18
size: few
J: TRBJ1-1
CDR3: CASSPRQGKGTEAFF
DNA: TGTGCCAGCTCACCTAGACAGGGGAAGGGAACTGAAGCTTTCTTT

D: TRBD2
V: TRBV5-8
size: .
J: TRBJ2-1
CDR3: CASSPGLAYNEQFF
DNA: TGTGCCAGCAGCCCGGGACTAGCTTACAATGAGCAGTTCTTC

D: .
V: TRBV7-2
size: .
J: TRBJ1-1
CDR3: CASSLTGMNTEAFF
DNA: TGTGCCAGCAGCTTGACGGGGATGAACACTGAAGCTTTCTTT

D: TRBD1
V: TRBV5-1
size: .
J: TRBJ1-1
CDR3: CASSSSTGQRTEAFF
DNA: TGCGCCAGCAGCTCTTCCACGGGACAGAGGACAGAAGCTTTCTTT

D: .
V: TRBV6-6
size: few
J: TRBJ2-2
CDR3: CASSLSDRDYTGELFF
DNA: TGTGCCAGCAGTCTCTCGGACAGGGACTATACCGGGGAGCTGTTTTTT

D: TRBD1
V: TRBV12-5
size: .
J: TRBJ2-1
CDR3: CASGLPDRGSYNEQFF
DNA: TGTGCTAGTGGTTTGCCGGACAGGGGTTCCTACAATGAGCAGTTCTTC

D: TRBD1
V: TRBV2
size: .
J: TRBJ1-4
CDR3: CASFDRGRPPNEKLFF
DNA: TGTGCCAGCTTCGACAGGGGGCGACCGCCTAATGAAAAACTGTTTTTT

D: TRBD1
V: TRBV7-2
size: .
J: TRBJ1-1
CDR3: CASSPRAEGYRGTEAFF
DNA: TGTGCCAGCAGCCCTAGGGCGGAGGGTTACAGGGGCACTGAAGCTTTCTTT

D: .
V: TRBV7-2
size: few
J: TRBJ2-1
CDR3: CASSSHSTEQFF
DNA: TGTGCCAGCAGCTCTCACAGCACTGAGCAGTTCTTC

D: TRBD1
V: TRBV29-1
size: .
J: TRBJ2-7
CDR3: CSVDGIGTGNEQYF
DNA: TGCAGCGTTGATGGAATCGGGACAGGGAACGAGCAGTACTTC

D: TRBD1
V: TRBV4-3
size: .
J: TRBJ2-7
CDR3: CASSRQTGTDYEQYF
DNA: TGCGCCAGCAGCCGACAAACAGGGACAGACTACGAGCAGTACTTC

D: TRBD1
V: TRBV5-1
size: .
J: TRBJ1-1
CDR3: CASSLGFRGPGDTEAFF
DNA: TGCGCCAGCAGCTTGGGGTTTAGGGGGCCCGGGGACACTGAAGCTTTCTTT

D: .
V: TRBV11-2
size: .
J: TRBJ1-4
CDR3: CASSLGVDSGTNEKLFF
DNA: TGTGCCAGCAGCTTAGGAGTGGACTCGGGTACTAATGAAAAACTGTTTTTT

D: TRBD2
V: TRBV6-6
size: few
J: TRBJ2-7
CDR3: CASSLFGQREYEQYF
DNA: TGTGCCAGCAGTTTATTTGGGCAGCGGGAGTACGAGCAGTACTTC

D: .
V: TRBV11-3
size: .
J: TRBJ2-3
CDR3: CASSLGGGTDTQYF
DNA: TGTGCCAGCAGCTTAGGGGGCGGCACAGATACGCAGTATTTT

D: .
V: TRBV29-1
size: .
J: TRBJ2-7
CDR3: CSVISSTSYEQYF
DNA: TGCAGCGTTATTAGCTCTACCTCCTACGAGCAGTACTTC

D: .
V: TRBV7-3
size: .
J: TRBJ2-5
CDR3: CASSLGGREETQYF
DNA: TGTGCCAGCAGCTTAGGGGGCAGGGAAGAGACCCAGTACTTC

D: .
V: TRBV6-1
size: .
J: TRBJ2-5
CDR3: CASSDRGREEQYF
DNA: TGTGCCAGCAGCGACAGGGGACGGGAGGAGCAGTACTTC

D: TRBD1
V: TRBV6-5
size: .
J: TRBJ1-6
CDR3: CASRTGQQTNSPLHF
DNA: TGTGCCAGCCGCACGGGACAGCAAACTAATTCACCCCTCCACTTT

D: .
V: TRBV6-4
size: .
J: TRBJ1-6
CDR3: CASSQDGISSYNSPLHF
DNA: TGTGCCAGCAGTCAAGACGGGATCAGCTCCTATAATTCACCCCTCCACTTT

D: TRBD2
V: TRBV5-4
size: .
J: TRBJ2-3
CDR3: CASSSGLAGQTTDTQYF
DNA: TGTGCCAGCAGCTCGGGACTAGCGGGACAAACCACAGATACGCAGTATTTT

D: .
V: TRBV7-3
size: .
J: TRBJ1-1
CDR3: CASSLRRGAEAFF
DNA: TGTGCCAGCAGCTTAAGGCGGGGTGCTGAAGCTTTCTTT

D: .
V: TRBV4-2
size: .
J: TRBJ1-5
CDR3: CASSLTLTRVFGDSNQPQHF
DNA: TGTGCCAGCAGCCTGACCCTAACGAGGGTCTTCGGGGATAGCAATCAGCCCCAGCATTTT